These 10 T cell receptor beta chains were all obtained from the same sample, sequenced in a study of technical replicates of blood from a handful of donors (TCRdb year 2017). The method behind the library was the immunoSEQ multiplex PCR assay. The table comes from immuneACCESS by way of TCRdb, which keeps in-frame sequences with V and J called. Part of the clones is missing from these tables; in studies checked, under half for an unresolved V gene and the rest for unknown reasons. This sample gives about 83,000 clones in total; roughly 94% of them show up just once. In total, the top ten clones hold approximately 0.24% of the sample. Material for sequencing was T cells isolated from PBMCs. Every receptor here comes from a human donor in good health.

This chain joins TRBV27 and TRBJ2-1; tentative D call: TRBD2 (5 bases). With 8 bases removed from V and 6 bases from J, the gap between germline ends came to 17 bases. The CDR3 loop spans 14 amino acids. CDR1 is MNHEY and CDR2 is SMNVEV in the germline V gene (reference sequence). CDR3 nucleotide sequence: TGTGCCAGCCTCGGCGGGCAGAGACGCAATGAGCAGTTCTTC. This sequence encodes CASLGGQRRNEQFF.

The chain employs TRBV5-4 and TRBJ2-7, with 13 bases lining up with TRBD2. Germline V gene sequence: CDR1 SGHNT, CDR2 YYREEE (reference sequence). The CDR3 sequence is 17 residues long. Losses at the gene ends were 0 bases for V and 1 base for J; bases not matched to a gene: 4. Here the CDR3 reads CASSLAWTSGRSYEQYF. The CDR3 nucleotides are TGTGCCAGCAGCTTGGCATGGACTAGCGGGAGATCCTACGAGCAGTACTTC.

The chain couples TRBV7-9 to TRBJ2-7, with D possibly matching TRBD2 (6 bases). Per germline, CDR1 SEHNR and CDR2 FQNEAQ (reference sequence). The CDR3 has 16 amino acids. V was pared by 5 bases and J by 0 bases, with 17 bases between. CDR3 sequence: CASSPEWSRGSYEQYF. In nucleotides, the CDR3 is TGTGCCAGCAGCCCGGAGTGGTCGCGGGGCTCCTACGAGCAGTACTTC.

The V call is TRBV28, the J call TRBJ1-2; perhaps TRBD1 as D (5 bases). There are 12 residues in the CDR3. Germline-derived CDR1 and CDR2 are MDHEN and SYDVKM. Trimming cost V 6 bases and J 7 bases, with 12 bases left between them. The CDR3, as DNA: TGTGCCAGCAGCCAGGGAAAGAGTGGCTACACCTTC. Translated: CASSQGKSGYTF.

V gene TRBV4-1 combines with J gene TRBJ1-1, with D maybe TRBD1 (5 bases). The CDR3 spans 15 residues. CDR1 is MGHRA and CDR2 is YSYEKL in the germline V gene. V lost 0 bases to trimming and J lost 5 bases, with 13 bases between them. CDR3 DNA sequence: TGCGCCAGCAGCCAAGATCGGGGGGGTCGGACTGAAGCTTTCTTT. It translates to CASSQDRGGRTEAFF.

The rearrangement joins TRBV4-1 to TRBJ2-3; perhaps TRBD2 as D (5 bases). This CDR3 contains 18 residues. Germline V gives CDR1 MGHRA, CDR2 YSYEKL. V lost 3 bases and J 3 bases, leaving 22 bases between the germline ends. CDR3 in DNA: TGCGCCAGCAGCCAGGGCTTACTAGGACCTAGAGCGACAGATACGCAGTATTTT. Protein sequence: CASSQGLLGPRATDTQYF.

CDR3 coding DNA: TGTGCCAGCAGTACCCCTAGCGGCCCCAGCCGAGAGACCCAGTACTTC. Protein product: CASSTPSGPSRETQYF. The chain links TRBV2 to TRBJ2-5, with TRBD2 matching 7 bases. The CDR3 runs 16 residues. Unmatched junction bases numbered 13, after V lost 5 bases and J lost 4 bases. The V gene's germline CDR1 is SNHLY and CDR2 FYNNEI.

V usage is TRBV10-3 and J usage is TRBJ2-1, with 15 bases aligning to TRBD2. Per germline, CDR1 ENHRY and CDR2 SYGVKD. The CDR3 runs 16 residues. V was clipped by 0 bases and J by 6 bases; unmatched bases: 0. The chain's CDR3 is CAISESGLAGGNEQFF. The CDR3 nucleotides are TGTGCCATCAGTGAGTCGGGACTAGCGGGAGGCAATGAGCAGTTCTTC.

The chain employs TRBV19 and TRBJ1-5; 7 positions agree with TRBD1. Germline assignment: CDR1 LNHDA and CDR2 SQIVND (reference sequence). Unmatched junction bases numbered 7, after V lost 4 bases and J lost 4 bases. This CDR3 contains 15 residues. Written as DNA, the CDR3 is TGTGCCAGTAGTAATTCCGGGACAGAGAATCAGCCCCAGCATTTT. Encoded protein: CASSNSGTENQPQHF.

The chain's CDR3 is CASSPTRGRGYYEQYF. CDR3 nucleotides: TGTGCCAGCAGCCCCACACGCGGACGAGGGTACTACGAGCAGTACTTC. V and J are TRBV7-9 and TRBJ2-7, with a weak D call TRBD2 (5 bases). In germline, CDR1 is SEHNR, CDR2 FQNEAQ (reference sequence). Trimming stripped 5 bases from V and 3 bases from J, with 20 bases between. The CDR3 totals 16 residues. The full variable domain, rest sourced from reference TRBV7-9 and TRBJ2-7, is DTGVSQNPRHKITKRGQNVTFRCDPISEHNRLYWYRQTLGQGPEFLTYFQNEAQLEKSRLLSDRFSAERPKGSFSTLEIQRTEQGDSAMYLCASSPTRGRGYYEQYFGPGTRLTVT.